What follows are 15 T cell receptor beta chains derived from one specimen sequenced in a study of CD8 T cells in ankylosing spondylitis. In TCRdb, the 5' RACE reads were re-called with MiXCR into one record per CDR3 protein. The sample records roughly 280,000 distinct CDR3 sequences, about 20% being singletons. Sequencing was performed on blood, either unsorted or a sorted T cell fraction (not recorded which). The receptors were sampled from a male donor with ankylosing spondylitis or in good health (not recorded which).

This clonotype was seen ten or more times. J is TRBJ1-5 and V is TRBV5-1; a possible D gene is TRBD1 (5 bases). V was trimmed by 4 bases and J by 3 bases, leaving 11 bases between them. Germline V CDR1 and CDR2: SGHRS, YFSETQ. This CDR3 spans 14 amino acids. This CDR3 is CASSPTGDNQPQHF. The CDR3 DNA reads as TGCGCCAGCAGCCCAACAGGTGACAATCAGCCCCAGCATTTT.

This clonotype was recorded at least ten times. The chain uses TRBV12-3 or TRBV12-4 and TRBJ2-3; tentative D call: TRBD2 (6 bases). This CDR3 is 14 amino acids long. V lost 4 bases and J lost 2, with 10 bases in between. CDR3 sequence reads: CASSYGRHTDTQYF. DNA for the CDR3: TGTGCCAGCAGTTACGGGAGACACACAGATACGCAGTATTTT.

The V call is TRBV18, the J call TRBJ2-7, with D possibly TRBD1 on 6 matching bases. The CDR3 covers 13 residues. CDR1 and CDR2 from the germline V gene are KGHSH and LQKENI. The CDR3 sequence: CTSSPDRSYEQYV. The CDR3 bases are TGTACCAGCTCACCGGACAGATCCTACGAGCAGTACGTC.

This clonotype was seen a few times. The gene calls are TRBV12-3 or TRBV12-4 and TRBJ1-2; a weak D match, TRBD1 (6 bases). V was shortened by 6 bases and J by 0 bases, with 14 bases between the two germline ends. The CDR3 covers 15 residues. The DNA for the CDR3 is TGTGCCAGCAGCGTCAGGGGTTCCCCTAACTATGGCTACACCTTC. Translation: CASSVRGSPNYGYTF.

Only a few counts were recorded for this clonotype. The rearrangement links TRBV20-1 to TRBJ2-3, with D perhaps being TRBD1 or TRBD2 (5 bases each). V lost 3 bases to trimming and J lost 0 bases, with 10 bases between them. Germline assignment: CDR1 DFQATT and CDR2 SNEGSKA (reference sequence). This CDR3 region has 14 residues. The CDR3 here is CSASGDPSTDTQYF. CDR3 DNA sequence: TGCAGTGCTAGCGGGGACCCCAGCACAGATACGCAGTATTTT.

This clonotype was observed a few times. V usage is TRBV12-3 or TRBV12-4 and J usage is TRBJ2-7; D is uncertain. V lost 3 bases to trimming and J lost 9 bases, with 15 bases between them. This CDR3 has 13 amino acids. The CDR3, as DNA: TGTGCCAGCAGTTTCCGGGCCTCGGTTGGGCAGTACGTC. Translated: CASSFRASVGQYV.

This clonotype has at least ten counts. The rearrangement joins TRBV12-3 or TRBV12-4 to TRBJ1-1; tentatively, D is TRBD1 (6 bases). The CDR3 sequence is 14 residues long. The V gene lost 2 bases and the J gene lost 7 bases, with 14 bases spanning the gap. The CDR3 sequence is CASSLSGGAGEAFF. CDR3 coding DNA: TGTGCCAGCAGTTTAAGTGGGGGCGCGGGTGAAGCTTTCTTT.

This clonotype was counted between two and nine times. J is TRBJ2-1 and V is TRBV4-2; 11 nucleotides align to TRBD2. This CDR3 spans 13 amino acids. Looked up from germline, CDR1 is LGHNA and CDR2 is YNFKEQ. V lost 3 bases, J lost 12 bases, and 4 bases stayed unmatched. This chain's CDR3 is CASSHLLAGVQFF. The CDR3 DNA follows: TGTGCCAGCAGCCATCTACTAGCGGGAGTGCAGTTCTTC.

In this sample, this clonotype turned up many times. The rearrangement uses TRBV24-1 and TRBJ2-5; D unclear. Trimming stripped 2 bases from V and 2 bases from J, with 11 bases between. Germline-derived CDR1 and CDR2 are KGHDR and SFDVKD. The CDR3 is made up of 15 amino acids. The DNA for the CDR3 is TGTGCCACCAGTGATTGGACCCGACAACAAGAGACCCAGTACTTC. Its protein is CATSDWTRQQETQYF.

The V call is TRBV7-9, the J call TRBJ2-3; TRBD1 agrees at 8 bases. CDR1 and CDR2 (germline): SEHNR, FQNEAQ (reference sequence). Trimming removed 5 bases from V and 2 bases from J; junction bases left unmatched: 9. The CDR3 totals 16 residues. In DNA, the CDR3 is TGTGCCAGCAGCGGCTCCCGGGACAGGCTCACAGATACGCAGTATTTT. It is translated as CASSGSRDRLTDTQYF. Filled out from reference TRBV7-9 and TRBJ2-3, the complete variable domain reads DTGVSQNPRHKITKRGQNVTFRCDPISEHNRLYWYRQTLGQGPEFLTYFQNEAQLEKSRLLSDRFSAERPKGSFSTLEIQRTEQGDSAMYLCASSGSRDRLTDTQYFGPGTRLTVL.

This sequence joins TRBV7-9 and TRBJ2-5; weak D call: TRBD1 (6 bases). Trimming removed 5 bases at V and 9 bases at J, with 13 bases between. CDR1 is SEHNR and CDR2 is FQNEAQ in the germline V gene (reference sequence). This CDR3 has 12 amino acids. The CDR3 coding sequence is TGTGCCAGCAGCACTGACAGGCCCGCCCAGTACTTC. Translating it yields CASSTDRPAQYF.

In this sample, this clonotype turned up a few times. The chain joins TRBV7-2 to TRBJ2-5; TRBD2 agrees at 14 bases. The germline CDR1 and CDR2 sequences are SGHTA and FQGNSA. This CDR3 comprises 17 residues. V gave up 1 base and J gave up 0 bases; unmatched junction bases: 1. Here the CDR3 reads CASSLGTSGGNQETQYF. The CDR3 DNA is TGTGCCAGCAGCTTAGGGACTAGCGGGGGGAACCAAGAGACCCAGTACTTC. Looking up the rest from reference TRBV7-2 and TRBJ2-5 gives the full variable domain: GAGVSQSPSNKVTEKGKDVELRCDPISGHTALYWYRQSLGQGLEFLIYFQGNSAPDKSGLPSDRFSAERTGGSVSTLTIQRTQQEDSAVYLCASSLGTSGGNQETQYFGPGTRLLVL.

The gene calls are TRBV7-8 and TRBJ2-5; TRBD2 aligns across 7 bases. The junction had 8 bases not matched to a gene; V was cut back by 1 base and J by 9 bases. Germline CDR1 reads SGHVS; CDR2 reads FQNEAQ. This CDR3 is built from 14 residues. The CDR3 nucleotides read TGTGCCAGCAGCTTAGTTCGGCGGGAGAAGCCCCAGTACTTC. Protein: CASSLVRREKPQYF.

This clonotype occurred a few times. The rearrangement uses TRBV7-8 and TRBJ1-5; D not certain. The CDR3 runs to 16 residues. The V end lost 0 bases, the J end lost 7 bases, and 16 bases lay between the germline ends. The V gene's germline CDR1 is SGHVS and CDR2 FQNEAQ. The CDR3 DNA reads TGTGCCAGCAGCTTAGCCCGGGGAGCCCTCGGCCAGCCCCAGCATTTT. Protein product: CASSLARGALGQPQHF.

This clonotype was detected ten times or more. The V call is TRBV10-3, the J call TRBJ2-1, with TRBD2 as a possible D gene (6 bases). The CDR3 runs 12 residues. Germline V gives CDR1 ENHRY, CDR2 SYGVKD. Deletions cut 4 bases from V and 9 bases from J, with 10 bases between. The CDR3 spells CAISGDSSEQFF. In DNA form, the CDR3 reads TGTGCCATCAGTGGGGACTCTAGTGAGCAGTTCTTC.